This T cell receptor beta chain was captured by sequencing in a study of T-cell reconstitution after alpha-beta-depleted transplantation in children. The V gene's germline CDR1 is MNHNS and CDR2 SASEGT. Trimming cost V 7 bases and J 1 base, with 13 bases left between them. The CDR3 has 14 amino acids. This clonotype showed up just a few times. The library targeted TCRbeta and was prepared with unique molecular identifiers. TCRdb processed the PCR reads anew with MiXCR; each CDR3 protein has one entry. The profile shows about 370,000 distinct CDR3 sequences, around 21% of them singletons. Sequencing used PBMCs from the stem cell graft donor, obtained from the stem cell graft. This chain joins TRBV6-1 and TRBJ2-5; perhaps TRBD1 as D (6 bases). The clonotype comes from a human donor who donated a stem cell graft to a child with acute myeloid leukemia. The DNA for the CDR3 is TGTGCCAGCACCGCCGACAGGATCCAAGAGACCCAGTACTTC. This sequence encodes CASTADRIQETQYF.